One sample yielded the 23 T cell receptor beta chains listed below, sequenced in a study of blood T cells in healthy people across ages (dated by TCRdb to about 2015). Library preparation employed 5' RACE. The instrument given in TCRdb is Illumina HiSeq 2500. The second PCR ran for roughly 6 to 11 cycles and used a J-beta primer mix along with a sample-barcoded 5' primer. Clones were called with MiXCR by TCRdb after fastp trimmed the public reads at Q25, and only in-frame beta chains were retained. Rows are unified per CDR3 protein, each entry keeping the most common DNA and genes. The sample contains over 550,000 distinct CDR3 sequences, around 31% of them found a single time. Around 16% of the sample goes to the ten largest clones. The specimen sequenced was blood. Source of these receptors: an elderly woman in good health.

The J gene is TRBJ2-6, the V gene TRBV11-2, with TRBD2 identical over 8 bases. Germline V CDR1 and CDR2: SGHAT, FQNNGV. V was clipped by 3 bases and J by 1 base; unmatched bases: 11. CDR3 length: 19 residues. CDR3 in DNA: TGTGCCAGCAGCTTCCGTGTAGCGGGGATATGGTCTGGGGCCAACGTCCTGACTTTC. Translated: CASSFRVAGIWSGANVLTF.

Turning to this clonotype: A much larger clone is a single base away; this may be a read error. The CDR3 reads CASSCAQRAETQYF. Here the CDR3 DNA reads TGTGCCAGCAGTTGTGCACAGAGGGCTGAGACCCAGTACTTC. J is TRBJ2-5 and V is TRBV28; a possible D gene is TRBD2 (5 bases). Trimming removed 4 bases from V and 5 bases from J, with 14 bases in between. The CDR3 contains 14 residues. CDR1 is MDHEN and CDR2 is SYDVKM in the germline V gene. The entire variable domain, with the rest obtained from reference TRBV28 and TRBJ2-5, is as follows: DVKVTQSSRYLVKRTGEKVFLECVQDMDHENMFWYRQDPGLGLRLIYFSYDVKMKEKGDIPEGYSVSREKKERFSLILESASTNQTSMYLCASSCAQRAETQYFGPGTRLLVL.

This clonotype was counted ten times or more. A much larger clone is a single base away; this may be a read error. V usage is TRBV5-1 and J usage is TRBJ2-7, with TRBD2 matching 15 bases. Per the germline V gene, CDR1 is SGHRS and CDR2 is YFSETQ. V dropped 7 bases and J dropped 7; count of bases not matched to a gene: 6. The CDR3 totals 14 residues. Written as DNA, the CDR3 is TGCGCCAGCTCTGGACTAGCGGGGGGGAATGAGCAGTACTTC. Its protein product is CASSGLAGGNEQYF.

This clonotype has just a few counts. A junction end diverges from the germline sequence, so it may reflect a read error. The chain recombines TRBV28 with TRBJ1-6, with D possibly matching TRBD1 (6 bases). The CDR3 runs to 15 residues. Germline V gene lookup returns CDR1 MDHEN and CDR2 SYDVKM. The CDR3 DNA sequence: TGTGTCAGCAGTCCGGACAGCTCCTATAATTCACCCCTCCACTTT. Translating gives CVSSPDSSYNSPLHF.

Comment on this clonotype: A read error may be the cause here, since a much bigger clone is one base away. The chain carries TRBV7-6 and TRBJ2-5; perhaps D is TRBD1 or TRBD2 (6 bases each). The CDR3 spans 15 residues. CDR1 and CDR2 from the germline V gene are SGHVS and FNYEAQ. The CDR3 DNA is TGTACCAGCAGCTTAGCCCGGGGGCCTTTAGAGACCCAGTACTTC. Amino acid sequence: CTSSLARGPLETQYF.

A word on this clonotype: This may be a read error: a much more frequent sequence differs by one nucleotide. This sequence joins TRBV13 and TRBJ1-2, with TRBD1 matching 8 bases. Germline values: CDR1 PRHDT, CDR2 FYEKMQ (reference sequence). The CDR3 loop spans 15 amino acids. In DNA, the CDR3 is TGTGCCATCAGCTTACAGGGGGTCTACAACTATGGCTACACCTTC. Translating it yields CAISLQGVYNYGYTF.

This chain links TRBV2 with TRBJ2-1; no firm D call. Germline lookup yields CDR1 SNHLY and CDR2 FYNNEI. The length of the CDR3 is 13 residues. Trimming shortened V by 3 bases and J by 10 bases, and 13 bases separated the two germline ends. CDR3 sequence (DNA): TGTGCCAGCAGTGAGGGCCTACCCTGGGAGCAGTTCTTC. It yields the protein CASSEGLPWEQFF.

This clonotype has at least ten counts. The genes are TRBV7-2 and TRBJ1-1; 8 bases are shared with TRBD1. From germline, CDR1 is SGHTA and CDR2 FQGNSA. The CDR3 has 16 amino acids. The V gene end was trimmed by 3 bases and the J gene end by 1 base; junction bases not matched to a gene: 7. CDR3 protein: CASSLDRAGRNTEAFF. For the CDR3, the DNA is TGTGCCAGCAGCTTGGACAGGGCCGGTAGGAACACTGAAGCTTTCTTT.

This clonotype turned up a few times. The chain combines TRBV30 with TRBJ1-2; no definite D call. With 5 bases removed from V and 0 bases from J, the gap between germline ends came to 13 bases. This CDR3 comprises 14 residues. The V gene's germline CDR1 is GTSNPN and CDR2 SVGIG (reference sequence). CDR3 in DNA: TGTGCCTGGGTCACACAGAGCTCTAACTATGGCTACACCTTC. This codes for CAWVTQSSNYGYTF.

This clonotype was counted only a few times. The chain combines TRBV18 with TRBJ1-1, with D unresolved. V lost 6 bases, J lost 3 bases, and 14 bases lay in between. This CDR3 comprises 14 residues. Germline V gene data show CDR1 as KGHSH and CDR2 as LQKENI. CDR3 DNA: TGTGCCAGCTCGAGAGTGGGATCCGACACTGAAGCTTTCTTT. This gives the protein CASSRVGSDTEAFF.

This clonotype was seen ten or more times. Written as DNA, the CDR3 is TGTGCCAGCAGCTTAGCGGGACTAAGGGTGCATGAGCAGTTCTTC. It codes for CASSLAGLRVHEQFF. The chain combines TRBV7-2 with TRBJ2-1; 7 bases line up with TRBD2. After removal of 0 bases from V and 8 bases from J, the junction contained 7 bases not matched to a gene. CDR1 and CDR2 from the germline V gene are SGHTA and FQGNSA. The CDR3 is made up of 15 amino acids.

About this clonotype: One end of the junction does not line up with germline, which may come from a read error. This chain uses TRBV24-1 with TRBJ1-2; 12 bases map to TRBD1. Germline V gives CDR1 KGHDR, CDR2 SFDVKD. This CDR3 spans 17 amino acids. The CDR3 here is CATSDRDRGPGDYDYTF. In DNA, the CDR3 is TGTGCCACCAGTGACCGGGACAGGGGGCCCGGGGACTATGACTACACCTTC.

A word on this clonotype: This may stem from a read error, because a much larger clone lies one nucleotide away. The chain couples TRBV12-3 or TRBV12-4 to TRBJ2-5, with D possibly being TRBD1 or TRBD2 (6 bases each). The CDR3 length is 12 residues. The CDR3 coding sequence is TGTACCAGCGCCCGGGGGCAGGAGACCCAGTACTTC. Its translation: CTSARGQETQYF.

This clonotype was counted a few times. This rearrangement joins TRBV6-2 or TRBV6-3 to TRBJ2-2; maybe TRBD2 (7 bases). Germline-derived CDR1 and CDR2 are MNHEY and SVGEGT. This CDR3 has 14 residues. Trimming pared 8 bases from V and 3 bases from J, leaving 13 bases between. The CDR3 protein is CASEAGAHTGELFF. The CDR3 coding sequence is TGTGCCAGCGAGGCGGGGGCGCACACCGGGGAGCTGTTTTTT.

To note about this clonotype: Since a much larger clone is just one base distant, this may be a read error. The chain combines TRBV7-8 with TRBJ1-5; D is unresolved. The length of the CDR3 is 15 residues. Trimming removed 4 bases from V and 5 bases from J, with 15 bases in between. Germline loops: CDR1 SGHVS, CDR2 FQNEAQ. CDR3 sequence: CASSSTKGRDQPQHF. CDR3 DNA sequence: TGTGCCAGCAGCTCCACTAAAGGGAGAGATCAGCCCCAGCATTTT.

This clonotype was detected a few times. The chain carries TRBV5-1 and TRBJ2-7; the D is unclear. Trimming took 3 bases from V and 3 from J, leaving 13 bases between them. This CDR3 has 14 amino acids. Germline values: CDR1 SGHRS, CDR2 YFSETQ. The CDR3 bases are TGCGCCAGCAGCTGGCTAACGGCCAGCTACGAGCAGTACTTC. Its translation is CASSWLTASYEQYF.

This rearrangement joins TRBV19 to TRBJ2-7; TRBD2 matches 8 bases. From germline, CDR1 is LNHDA and CDR2 SQIVND (reference sequence). This CDR3 contains 15 residues. J gave up 4 bases and V 6 bases, and 11 bases lay outside the gene matches. In DNA form, the CDR3 reads TGTGCCAGTAGCAATAGCGGGGAGCGAAGATACGAGCAGTACTTC. Its protein product is CASSNSGERRYEQYF.

This clonotype was observed a handful of times. This chain links TRBV7-6 with TRBJ1-6; D gene ambiguous. The germline V gene has CDR1 SGHVS and CDR2 FNYEAQ. V lost 5 bases and J 6 bases, leaving 14 bases between the germline ends. The length of the CDR3 is 15 residues. In DNA, the CDR3 is TGTGCCAGCAGCCTCTTAGTAGGGCGTAATTCACCCCTCCACTTT. This translates into CASSLLVGRNSPLHF.

This clonotype was recorded many times. The V and J genes are TRBV10-3 and TRBJ2-3; D may be TRBD1 or TRBD2 (5 bases each). CDR3 length equals 16 residues. Trimming stripped 5 bases from V and 2 bases from J, with 17 bases between. Germline V gives CDR1 ENHRY, CDR2 SYGVKD. The CDR3 DNA reads as TGTGCCATCAGTACCGGGACCCGAACCTTCACAGATACGCAGTATTTT. Translated: CAISTGTRTFTDTQYF.

This clonotype was detected only a few times. The V and J genes are TRBV2 and TRBJ1-5; 7 nucleotides match TRBD1. Germline V CDR1 and CDR2: SNHLY, FYNNEI. V dropped 3 bases and J dropped 5; count of bases not matched to a gene: 4. CDR3 length: 14 residues. The CDR3 DNA reads TGTGCCAGCAGTGATGGGGACAGAGATCAGCCCCAGCATTTT. Its protein product is CASSDGDRDQPQHF.

The table lists this clonotype with a few counts. The chain couples TRBV12-3 or TRBV12-4 to TRBJ1-5; no clear D gene. CDR3 length equals 15 residues. V lost 6 bases, J lost 0 bases, and 12 bases lay in between. The CDR3 is CASRLGGYSNQPQHF. The DNA of the CDR3 is TGTGCCAGCAGGCTAGGCGGGTATAGCAATCAGCCCCAGCATTTT.

The chain couples TRBV4-1 to TRBJ1-1, with D uncertain. The germline CDR1 and CDR2 sequences are MGHRA and YSYEKL. The CDR3 has 15 amino acids. V lost 0 bases to trimming and J lost 11 bases, with 19 bases between them. CDR3 region: CASSQDPAYPSRAFF. The DNA for the CDR3 is TGCGCCAGCAGCCAAGATCCAGCTTACCCAAGTAGGGCTTTCTTT.

The chain joins TRBV12-3 or TRBV12-4 to TRBJ2-3, with 12 bases aligning to TRBD2. This CDR3 spans 15 amino acids. Trimming at V came to 8 bases and at J to 11 bases, leaving 14 bases not matched to a gene. CDR3 sequence (DNA): TGTGCCAGCTCTAGCGGGGGGGTGAGCGCAGATGTGCAGTATTTT. It is translated as CASSSGGVSADVQYF.